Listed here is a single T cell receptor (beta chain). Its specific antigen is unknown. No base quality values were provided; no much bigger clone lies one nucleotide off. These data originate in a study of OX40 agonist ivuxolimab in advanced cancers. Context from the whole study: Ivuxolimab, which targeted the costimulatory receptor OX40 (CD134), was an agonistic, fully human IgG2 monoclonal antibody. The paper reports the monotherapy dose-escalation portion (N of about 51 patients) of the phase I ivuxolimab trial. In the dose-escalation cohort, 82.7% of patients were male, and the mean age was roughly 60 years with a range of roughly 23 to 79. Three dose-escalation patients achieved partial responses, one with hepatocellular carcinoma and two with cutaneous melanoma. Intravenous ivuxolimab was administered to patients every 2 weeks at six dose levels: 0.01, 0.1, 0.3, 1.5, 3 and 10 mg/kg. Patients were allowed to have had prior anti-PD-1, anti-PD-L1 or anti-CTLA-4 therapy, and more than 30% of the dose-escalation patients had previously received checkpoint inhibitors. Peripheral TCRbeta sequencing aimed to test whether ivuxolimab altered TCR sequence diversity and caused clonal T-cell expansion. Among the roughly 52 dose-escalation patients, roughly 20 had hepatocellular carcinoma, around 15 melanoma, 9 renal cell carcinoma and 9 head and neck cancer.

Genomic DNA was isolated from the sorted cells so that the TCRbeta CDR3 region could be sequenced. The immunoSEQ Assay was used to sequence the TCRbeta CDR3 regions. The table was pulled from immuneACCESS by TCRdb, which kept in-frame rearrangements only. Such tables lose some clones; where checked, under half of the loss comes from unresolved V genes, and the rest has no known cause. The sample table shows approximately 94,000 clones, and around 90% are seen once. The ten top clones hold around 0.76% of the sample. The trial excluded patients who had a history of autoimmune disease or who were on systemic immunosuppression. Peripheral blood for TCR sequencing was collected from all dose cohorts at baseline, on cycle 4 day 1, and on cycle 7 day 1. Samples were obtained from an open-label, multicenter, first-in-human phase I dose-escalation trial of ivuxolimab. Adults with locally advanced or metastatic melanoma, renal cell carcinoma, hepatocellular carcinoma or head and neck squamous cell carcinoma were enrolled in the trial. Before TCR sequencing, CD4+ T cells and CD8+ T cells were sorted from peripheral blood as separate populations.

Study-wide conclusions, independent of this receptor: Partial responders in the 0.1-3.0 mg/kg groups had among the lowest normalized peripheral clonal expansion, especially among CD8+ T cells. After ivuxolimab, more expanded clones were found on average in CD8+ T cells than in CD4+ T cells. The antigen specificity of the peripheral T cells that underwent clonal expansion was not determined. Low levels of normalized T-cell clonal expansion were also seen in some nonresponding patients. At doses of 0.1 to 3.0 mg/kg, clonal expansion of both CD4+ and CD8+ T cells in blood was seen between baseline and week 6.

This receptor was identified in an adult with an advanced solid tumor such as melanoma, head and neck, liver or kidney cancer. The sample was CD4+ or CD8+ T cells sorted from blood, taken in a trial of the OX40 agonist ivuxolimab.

The DNA sequence reads TGTGCCATCAGGATGACCCGCACAGATACGCAGTATTTT. Its protein reads: CAIRMTRTDTQYF. The V gene is TRBV10-3 and the J gene is TRBJ2-3, with the identity of the D gene unclear. CDR1 is given as ENHRY and CDR2 as SYGVKD, both from the germline V gene. The CDR3 measures 13 amino acids from cysteine to phenylalanine. Of all the DNA, just the CDR3 is kept, 39 bases in frame from base 1. The V and J ends are trimmed by 6 bases and 1 base, leaving 8 bases between them.